The rows below give T cell receptor beta chains drawn from one sample of a study of T cells in Graves' hyperthyroidism and ophthalmopathy. TCRdb passed the multiplex PCR reads through MiXCR, listing each CDR3 protein once. The data contain approximately 380,000 distinct CDR3 sequences, around an eighth of them singletons. The sequencing input was blood. These receptors all stem from a man between 50 and 59 years old with Graves' ophthalmopathy. CDR3s include the opening cysteine and the closing phenylalanine or tryptophan. D genes are given only for firm matches. Some rows have no size entry. The others give once, few or many, or a class for an expanded clone.

>TRBJ2-1|many|TRBD2|TRBV11-2
CASSSGTSSMDEQFF
TGTGCCAGCAGCTCAGGGACTAGCAGTATGGATGAGCAGTTCTTC
>TRBJ2-3|few|-|TRBV6-1
CASSVQVSTDTQYF
TGTGCCAGCAGTGTACAGGTTAGCACAGATACGCAGTATTTT
>TRBJ2-2|few|TRBD1|TRBV10-1
CASSGSRQGQISNTGELFF
TGCGCCAGCAGTGGGAGTCGACAGGGGCAAATCTCGAACACCGGGGAGCTGTTTTTT
>TRBJ2-5|many|-|TRBV12-3/TRBV12-4
CASSNRGETQYF
TGTGCCAGCAGTAACCGAGGGGAGACCCAGTACTTC
>TRBJ2-7|many|TRBD1|TRBV5-5
CASSLGQTGTYEQYF
TGTGCCAGCAGCTTAGGCCAGACAGGGACCTACGAGCAGTACTTC
>TRBJ2-7|many|TRBD2|TRBV4-1
CASSQVTASGRYEQYF
TGCGCCAGCAGCCAAGTAACGGCTAGCGGGAGGTACGAGCAGTACTTC
>TRBJ1-2|few|-|TRBV24-1
CATSPGVHGYTF
TGTGCCACCAGCCCAGGGGTGCATGGCTACACCTTC
>TRBJ2-7|-|TRBD1|TRBV7-9
CASSLTGTGDEQYF
TGTGCCAGCAGCCTCACCGGGACAGGGGACGAGCAGTACTTC
>TRBJ1-4|-|-|TRBV28
CASGQEKLFF
TGTGCCAGCGGACAGGAAAAACTGTTTTTT
>TRBJ1-2|-|TRBD1|TRBV12-3/TRBV12-4
CASSTGTGGRLYGYTF
TGTGCCAGCAGCACCGGGACAGGGGGCAGGTTGTATGGCTACACCTTC
>TRBJ2-1|many|-|TRBV11-2
CASSFAGRSSYNEQFF
TGTGCCAGCAGCTTCGCTGGGAGAAGTTCCTACAATGAGCAGTTCTTC
>TRBJ2-6|many|-|TRBV3-1
CASSQWETGANVLTF
TGTGCCAGCAGCCAATGGGAGACTGGGGCCAACGTCCTGACTTTC
>TRBJ2-1|many|-|TRBV12-3/TRBV12-4
CASRSSGTSYNEQFF
TGTGCCAGCAGAAGTAGCGGTACCTCCTACAATGAGCAGTTCTTC
>TRBJ2-1|many|-|TRBV6-1
CASSRDGQVLYNEQFF
TGTGCCAGCAGTCGGGACGGGCAGGTGCTCTACAATGAGCAGTTCTTC
>TRBJ1-5|many|-|TRBV30
CAWSKAVSNQPQHF
TGTGCCTGGAGTAAGGCAGTTAGCAATCAGCCCCAGCATTTT
>TRBJ2-4|-|-|TRBV19
CASSIGSGIKNIQYF
TGTGCCAGTAGTATAGGTAGCGGAATCAAAAACATTCAGTACTTC
>TRBJ2-7|many|-|TRBV30
CAWSFRDPSYEQYF
TGTGCCTGGAGTTTCCGGGACCCGAGCTACGAGCAGTACTTC
>TRBJ2-2|many|TRBD2|TRBV11-2
CASSLWTRPVGGLFF
TGTGCCAGCAGCTTATGGACTAGGCCCGTCGGGGGGCTGTTTTTT
>TRBJ1-1|-|-|TRBV9
CASSVVGVNTEAFF
TGTGCCAGCAGCGTAGTGGGGGTGAACACTGAAGCTTTCTTT
>TRBJ2-1|-|TRBD2|TRBV7-8
CASSLAPGLAGEGSYNEQFF
TGTGCCAGCAGCTTGGCCCCGGGACTAGCGGGAGAAGGCTCCTACAATGAGCAGTTCTTC
>TRBJ1-2|many|-|TRBV24-1
CATSDSTRSYGYTF
TGTGCCACCAGTGATTCCACCAGGTCCTATGGCTACACCTTC
>TRBJ2-7|-|TRBD1|TRBV10-3
CAISERTGPNEQYF
TGTGCCATCAGTGAAAGGACAGGGCCCAACGAGCAGTACTTC
>TRBJ2-6|many|-|TRBV30
CAWSGGFGANVLTF
TGTGCCTGGAGTGGCGGGTTCGGGGCCAACGTCCTGACTTTC
>TRBJ1-1|many|TRBD1|TRBV30
CAWSVWDRGSEAFF
TGTGCCTGGAGTGTTTGGGACAGGGGTTCTGAAGCTTTCTTT
>TRBJ2-5|many|-|TRBV11-2
CASSFGTPPTETQYF
TGTGCCAGCAGCTTTGGTACACCACCGACGGAGACCCAGTACTTC
>TRBJ2-7|many|TRBD1|TRBV28
CASSPTGQGMHEQYF
TGTGCCAGCAGTCCGACGGGACAGGGTATGCACGAGCAGTACTTC
>TRBJ1-5|many|-|TRBV30
CAWSVWGTQPQHF
TGTGCCTGGAGTGTATGGGGAACGCAGCCCCAGCATTTT
>TRBJ2-1|many|TRBD1|TRBV5-1
CASSLRWDRPYNEQFF
TGCGCCAGCAGCTTGCGTTGGGACAGGCCATACAATGAGCAGTTCTTC
>TRBJ2-4|-|-|TRBV20-1
CSASNPNDRSIQYF
TGCAGTGCTAGTAACCCCAACGACAGGTCAATTCAGTACTTC
>TRBJ1-1|many|TRBD1|TRBV5-1
CASSEDLDRGRAFF
TGCGCCAGCAGCGAAGACCTCGACAGGGGACGAGCTTTCTTT
>TRBJ2-7|-|TRBD1|TRBV29-1
CSVEGPGTGGGPTYEQYF
TGCAGCGTTGAGGGCCCCGGGACAGGGGGCGGCCCAACCTACGAGCAGTACTTC
>TRBJ2-7|many|-|TRBV7-9
CASSLEGVYEQYF
TGTGCCAGCAGCTTAGAGGGAGTATACGAGCAGTACTTC
>TRBJ2-3|-|TRBD2|TRBV9
CASSPSGTGTQYF
TGTGCCAGCAGCCCGAGCGGGACGGGTACGCAGTATTTT
>TRBJ2-3|-|TRBD1|TRBV10-1
CASSRGPTDTQYF
TGCGCCAGCAGCAGGGGGCCCACAGATACGCAGTATTTT
>TRBJ2-5|many|TRBD2|TRBV7-9
CASNGYSGREETQYF
TGTGCCAGCAATGGTTATAGCGGGAGGGAAGAGACCCAGTACTTC
>TRBJ1-1|many|-|TRBV3-1
CASSSRRGREAFF
TGTGCCAGCAGCTCTAGGCGGGGGCGAGAAGCTTTCTTT
>TRBJ2-2|-|-|TRBV5-1
CASSSGTPLTGELFF
TGCGCCAGCAGTTCCGGGACCCCCCTCACCGGGGAGCTGTTTTTT
>TRBJ2-1|many|TRBD1|TRBV12-3/TRBV12-4
CASRRQGAANEQFF
TGTGCCAGCAGGAGACAGGGGGCAGCTAATGAGCAGTTCTTC
>TRBJ2-1|many|TRBD2|TRBV24-1
CATSDLGGRARGTYNEQFF
TGTGCCACCAGTGATTTGGGCGGGAGGGCGCGGGGGACCTACAATGAGCAGTTCTTC
>TRBJ1-2|many|TRBD1|TRBV11-2
CASSLGQYYGYTF
TGTGCCAGCAGCTTGGGACAGTACTATGGCTACACCTTC
>TRBJ2-5|many|TRBD1|TRBV2
CASTATGVAQETQYF
TGTGCCAGCACTGCCACAGGGGTGGCGCAAGAGACCCAGTACTTC
>TRBJ1-4|many|-|TRBV5-1
CASRHRSRDEKLFF
TGCGCCAGCCGCCACAGGTCTCGGGATGAAAAACTGTTTTTT
>TRBJ2-7|many|TRBD2|TRBV20-1
CSAGEGAGGPDEQYF
TGCAGTGCTGGCGAGGGGGCGGGAGGGCCAGACGAGCAGTACTTC
>TRBJ1-2|many|-|TRBV13
CASSKPPTSRYGYTF
TGTGCCAGCAGCAAACCCCCGACATCAAGATATGGCTACACCTTC